Presented here are 13 T cell receptor beta chains from one specimen sequenced in a study of cytomegalovirus exposure and HLA in healthy donors. Primers included in the PCR were 60 Vbeta and 13 Jbeta primers. Libraries were prepared by immunoSEQ multiplex PCR; TCRdb keeps only in-frame clonotypes and omits some of them. The data hold 110,000 or so clones, with 82% observed a single time. The sample was PBMCs. The receptors originated from a woman aged 18-29 years in good health and CMV-seronegative.

The V call is TRBV18, the J call TRBJ1-4, with D maybe TRBD1 (5 bases). The CDR3 runs 16 residues. In germline, CDR1 is KGHSH, CDR2 LQKENI. V lost 2 bases and J 0 bases, leaving 10 bases between the germline ends. The CDR3 DNA follows: TGTGCCAGCTCACCAGCTTCAGGGACAACTAATGAAAAACTGTTTTTT. It codes for CASSPASGTTNEKLFF.

The chain employs TRBV27 and TRBJ1-1; D is possibly TRBD1 (5 bases). The CDR3 loop spans 15 amino acids. V lost 0 bases to trimming and J lost 4 bases, with 12 bases between them. Germline V gene lookup returns CDR1 MNHEY and CDR2 SMNVEV (reference sequence). The CDR3 spells CASSLSVRGVTEAFF. DNA of the CDR3: TGTGCCAGCAGTTTATCTGTCCGGGGGGTCACTGAAGCTTTCTTT.

The chain has TRBV20-1 and TRBJ1-4; no clear D gene. CDR3 size: 11 residues. Germline V gene lookup returns CDR1 DFQATT and CDR2 SNEGSKA (reference sequence). The V gene lost 6 bases and the J gene lost 10 bases, with 12 bases spanning the gap. The CDR3 coding sequence is TGCAGTGCGGAGGGTGGGCGAAAACTGTTTTTT. Amino acids: CSAEGGRKLFF.

This clone occurred a few times. The chain employs TRBV6-1 and TRBJ2-7; perhaps TRBD2 as D (5 bases). Germline lookup yields CDR1 MNHNS and CDR2 SASEGT. Trimming left V 4 bases short and J 6 bases short, with 16 bases between. The CDR3 contains 14 residues. The CDR3 is CASSGLGYRGEQYF. CDR3 sequence (DNA): TGTGCCAGCAGTGGGCTGGGATATCGGGGCGAGCAGTACTTC.

The V call is TRBV7-9, the J call TRBJ2-7; tentatively, D is TRBD1 (7 bases). Per germline, CDR1 SEHNR and CDR2 FQNEAQ (reference sequence). Trimming left V 5 bases short and J 5 bases short, with 16 bases between. This CDR3 spans 14 amino acids. The CDR3 region has the DNA TGTGCCAGCAGCCGGGCGGGACAGTTTAACGAGCAGTACTTC. It is translated as CASSRAGQFNEQYF.

The chain joins TRBV13 to TRBJ2-3; 9 bases agree with TRBD2. CDR3 length: 13 residues. Germline-derived CDR1 and CDR2 are PRHDT and FYEKMQ (reference sequence). Trimming took 4 bases from V and 5 from J; bases not matched to a gene: 1. CDR3 region: CASSWTSEDTQYF. CDR3 DNA: TGTGCCAGCAGCTGGACTAGCGAAGATACGCAGTATTTT.

A single count supports this clone. The rearrangement joins TRBV7-2 to TRBJ2-6; a weak D match, TRBD1 (5 bases). The CDR3 sequence is 17 residues long. Between the trimmed V and J ends, which lost 1 base and 3 bases, there was a span of 13 bases. The V gene's germline CDR1 is SGHTA and CDR2 FQGNSA. Here the CDR3 DNA reads TGTGCCAGCAGCTTAGACTCAGGGAAAAGTGGGGCCAACGTCCTGACTTTC. It translates to CASSLDSGKSGANVLTF.

This chain connects TRBV9 to TRBJ2-2; D remains unclear. Germline-derived CDR1 and CDR2 are SGDLS and YYNGEE. The CDR3 spans 15 residues. V gave up 5 bases and J gave up 4 bases, with 15 bases separating them. The CDR3 DNA is TGTGCCAGCAGAAGTTCAACCGGTGGCACCGGGGAGCTGTTTTTT. Its translation: CASRSSTGGTGELFF.

The genes are TRBV15 and TRBJ2-1, with 12 bases identical to TRBD1. V lost 4 bases and J lost 8; bases outside the gene matches: 9. From germline, CDR1 is LNHNV and CDR2 YYDKDF (reference sequence). The CDR3 loop spans 16 amino acids. The CDR3 bases are TGTGCCACCAGCACTATCGGGACAGGGGGCTGGTATGAGCAGTTCTTC. Translating it yields CATSTIGTGGWYEQFF.

This clone was observed a single time. The rearrangement uses TRBV19 and TRBJ1-2; no clear D. V was shortened by 4 bases and J by 2 bases, with 5 bases between the two germline ends. Looked up from germline, CDR1 is LNHDA and CDR2 is SQIVND (reference sequence). The CDR3 length is 12 residues. The CDR3, as DNA: TGTGCCAGTAGTACGGAGAACTATGGCTACACCTTC. Protein product: CASSTENYGYTF.

The V and J genes are TRBV2 and TRBJ2-1; 8 bases are shared with TRBD2. Germline loops: CDR1 SNHLY, CDR2 FYNNEI. This CDR3 comprises 15 residues. Trimming at V came to 5 bases and at J to 8 bases, leaving 11 bases not matched to a gene. The CDR3 DNA is TGTGCCAGCAGTCCCATCTGGGGGACTAGGGATGAGCAGTTCTTC. Translating it yields CASSPIWGTRDEQFF.

CDR3 coding DNA: TGCAGCGCCCGACAGGGGCAAGAGACCCAGTACTTC. Its translation: CSARQGQETQYF. This chain connects TRBV29-1 to TRBJ2-5; 8 bases map to TRBD1. The V and J ends lost 7 bases and 2 bases, in that order; junction bases with no gene match: 3. The CDR3 covers 12 residues. Germline-derived CDR1 and CDR2 are SQVTM and ANQGSEA.

The V call is TRBV28, the J call TRBJ2-7, with TRBD1 matching over 7 bases. The CDR3 consists of 17 residues. The junction had 16 bases not matched to a gene; V was cut back by 4 bases and J by 4 bases. CDR1 and CDR2 from the germline V gene are MDHEN and SYDVKM. CDR3 sequence reads: CASSSPNYGTAHYEQYF. The CDR3 DNA follows: TGTGCCAGCAGTTCCCCGAACTACGGGACAGCTCATTACGAGCAGTACTTC. The variable domain in full, with the rest retrieved from reference TRBV28 and TRBJ2-7, is DVKVTQSSRYLVKRTGEKVFLECVQDMDHENMFWYRQDPGLGLRLIYFSYDVKMKEKGDIPEGYSVSREKKERFSLILESASTNQTSMYLCASSSPNYGTAHYEQYFGPGTRLTVT.